This T cell receptor beta chain was sequenced during a study of T cell responses to AZD1222 COVID-19 vaccine. Whole-study findings and limits: The number of AZD1222 recipients seropositive at baseline was only 5 to 7. Spike was spanned by vaccine-associated CD4 TCRs, which were dominant at 160-218 and 743-854. Reportedly, close to half of spike-specific TCRs are directed against unmutated variant regions.

Of note for this clone: No antigen is known for it.

The germline CDR1 and CDR2 sequences are LGHNA and YSLEER. The CDR3 contains 17 residues. V was pared by 4 bases and J by 6 bases, with 11 bases of the junction left unmatched. Sequencing used immunoSEQ multiplex PCR; TCRdb keeps in-frame clones, though not all of them. The profile shows about 120,000 clones, about 92% of them singletons. This receptor was identified in an adult who received the AZD1222 COVID-19 vaccine. The sequences come from peripheral blood, collected 28 days after the second AZD1222 dose. The chain links TRBV4-3 to TRBJ2-2, with 10 bases identical to TRBD1. The CDR3: CASSLIWGTGVSGELFF. In DNA form, the CDR3 reads TGCGCCAGCAGCCTGATATGGGGGACAGGGGTTTCCGGGGAGCTGTTTTTT.